The 17 T cell receptor beta chains in this list originate from one sample, sequenced in a study of beta chain features in type 1 diabetes. Study observations and caveats: In all four CD4+ subsets, TCRB CDR3 length was significantly, moderately reduced in type 1 diabetes.

No antigens are known for them. Since all of the isolated RNA was reverse transcribed, expressed TCRB transcripts were what got sequenced. Here immunoSEQ multiplex PCR was the method, and the copy in TCRdb shows in-frame clones only, minus some. The sample contains under 300,000 clones, around 16% of which appear only once. Material for sequencing was naive CD4+ T cells from blood. The origin of the receptors is a young man with type 1 diabetes.

The rearrangement links TRBV6-5 to TRBJ2-7; 12 bases fit TRBD2. The V segment lost 6 bases and the J segment 6 bases; nucleotides outside the gene matches: 6. The germline CDR1 and CDR2 sequences are MNHEY and SVGAGI. The CDR3 length is 14 residues. CDR3 sequence reads: CASRASGRAGEQYF. The CDR3 DNA follows: TGTGCCAGCAGAGCTAGCGGGAGGGCCGGCGAGCAGTACTTC.

This clone was counted only a few times. The chain has TRBV29-1 and TRBJ2-2; D is possibly TRBD2 (6 bases). V gave up 6 bases and J gave up 7 bases, with 18 bases separating them. This CDR3 has 14 amino acids. Germline CDR1 SQVTM, CDR2 ANQGSEA. The DNA of the CDR3 is TGCAGCGTGAGGGAAGTAGCGGATGGCGGGGAGCTGTTTTTT. Translated: CSVREVADGGELFF.

This clone came up a few times. The V call is TRBV4-1, the J call TRBJ2-1; 8 positions agree with TRBD2. The CDR3 has 17 amino acids. J was trimmed by 2 bases and V by 1 base; bases with no gene match: 7. Germline-derived CDR1 and CDR2 are MGHRA and YSYEKL. In nucleotides, the CDR3 is TGCGCCAGCAGCCAAGGGCGCGGGAGGTCGCCCTACAATGAGCAGTTCTTC. Its translation is CASSQGRGRSPYNEQFF.

The J gene is TRBJ2-1, the V gene TRBV7-9; no firm D call. Germline V lookup: CDR1 SEHNR, CDR2 FQNEAQ (reference sequence). V lost 7 bases, J lost 10 bases, and 14 bases lay in between. The CDR3 extends over 12 amino acids. Here the CDR3 DNA reads TGTGCCAGCACCGCCGTGGCCCGGGAGCAGTTCTTC. The encoded protein is CASTAVAREQFF. Based on the CDR3 plus reference TRBV7-9 and TRBJ2-1, the full variable domain is DTGVSQNPRHKITKRGQNVTFRCDPISEHNRLYWYRQTLGQGPEFLTYFQNEAQLEKSRLLSDRFSAERPKGSFSTLEIQRTEQGDSAMYLCASTAVAREQFFGPGTRLTVL.

This chain connects TRBV18 to TRBJ2-7, with a possible D match to TRBD2 (6 bases). The germline V and J ends were trimmed by 3 bases and 2 bases, with 11 bases remaining between them. Per the germline V gene, CDR1 is KGHSH and CDR2 is LQKENI. The CDR3 totals 14 residues. The CDR3 region is CASSPEGRPYEQYF. The CDR3 region has the DNA TGTGCCAGCTCACCGGAGGGGAGGCCCTACGAGCAGTACTTC.

This chain links TRBV18 with TRBJ2-6; 8 bases are shared with TRBD1. After removal of 3 bases from V and 0 bases from J, the junction contained 4 bases not matched to a gene. The germline V gene has CDR1 KGHSH and CDR2 LQKENI. This CDR3 comprises 17 residues. CDR3 DNA sequence: TGTGCCAGCTCACCGGACAGGGTGGGCTCTGGGGCCAACGTCCTGACTTTC. Translation: CASSPDRVGSGANVLTF.

This clone has more than one count but fewer than ten. The J gene is TRBJ2-7, the V gene TRBV29-1; D call uncertain. V gave up 4 bases and J gave up 2 bases, with 9 bases separating them. The CDR3 consists of 12 residues. CDR1 SQVTM and CDR2 ANQGSEA come from the germline V gene. The CDR3, as DNA: TGCAGCGTTGTACTTCGAACCTACGAGCAGTACTTC. Amino acid sequence: CSVVLRTYEQYF.

V usage is TRBV7-9 and J usage is TRBJ2-1; D might be TRBD2 (6 bases). Trimming removed 5 bases at V and 3 bases at J, with 17 bases between. The V gene's germline CDR1 is SEHNR and CDR2 FQNEAQ (reference sequence). The CDR3 is 16 residues long. The CDR3 protein is CASSPKGGMVYNEQFF. The CDR3 DNA follows: TGTGCCAGCAGCCCAAAGGGCGGGATGGTCTACAATGAGCAGTTCTTC.

The table lists this clone with a few counts. CDR3 sequence reads: CASSSLTSGSLADTQYF. The CDR3 DNA is TGTGCCAGCAGCTCCTTGACTAGCGGGAGTTTAGCAGATACGCAGTATTTT. The genes are TRBV7-9 and TRBJ2-3; TRBD2 matches 12 bases. V was clipped by 4 bases and J by 4 bases; unmatched bases: 9. Germline V gives CDR1 SEHNR, CDR2 FQNEAQ (reference sequence). The CDR3 has 17 amino acids.

V and J are TRBV5-1 and TRBJ1-4; D unclear. Trimming pared 0 bases from V and 0 bases from J, leaving 6 bases between. This CDR3 is 15 amino acids long. The germline V gene encodes CDR1 SGHRS and CDR2 YFSETQ. CDR3 region: CASSLGSSTNEKLFF. The CDR3 DNA follows: TGCGCCAGCAGCTTGGGGAGTTCAACTAATGAAAAACTGTTTTTT.

The rearrangement joins TRBV4-1 to TRBJ2-1; a weak D match, TRBD1 (6 bases). Per the germline V gene, CDR1 is MGHRA and CDR2 is YSYEKL. Between the trimmed V and J ends, which lost 4 bases and 4 bases, there was a span of 20 bases. The CDR3 runs to 17 residues. The CDR3 DNA sequence: TGCGCCAGCAGCCCTAAACCGGGACACACACCTTACAATGAGCAGTTCTTC. Its protein is CASSPKPGHTPYNEQFF.

This clone has a handful of counts. The chain carries TRBV7-9 and TRBJ2-4; TRBD1 matches at 7 bases. CDR1 SEHNR and CDR2 FQNEAQ come from the germline V gene (reference sequence). This CDR3 region has 14 residues. J gave up 8 bases and V 5 bases, and 9 bases lay outside the gene matches. The CDR3 here is CASSTERQGDIQYF. CDR3 in DNA: TGTGCCAGCAGCACCGAGAGACAGGGCGACATTCAGTACTTC.

A few counts support this clone. The genes are TRBV7-9 and TRBJ2-3; TRBD2 is a possible D gene (6 bases). The V gene's germline CDR1 is SEHNR and CDR2 FQNEAQ (reference sequence). V was shortened by 1 base and J by 0 bases, with 8 bases between the two germline ends. The CDR3 sequence is 15 residues long. DNA for the CDR3: TGTGCCAGCAGCTTAGGGGACTGGAGCACAGATACGCAGTATTTT. This sequence encodes CASSLGDWSTDTQYF. Full variable domain (rest looked up from reference TRBV7-9 and TRBJ2-3): DTGVSQNPRHKITKRGQNVTFRCDPISEHNRLYWYRQTLGQGPEFLTYFQNEAQLEKSRLLSDRFSAERPKGSFSTLEIQRTEQGDSAMYLCASSLGDWSTDTQYFGPGTRLTVL.

J is TRBJ2-5 and V is TRBV4-1; D ambiguous. The CDR3 length is 14 residues. Trimming shortened V by 5 bases and J by 5 bases, and 15 bases separated the two germline ends. Germline values: CDR1 MGHRA, CDR2 YSYEKL. The CDR3 DNA is TGCGCCAGCAGCGTTATCGGTCTAAGGGAGACCCAGTACTTC. Translation: CASSVIGLRETQYF.

This clone was counted between two and nine times. CDR3: CASSGLSLGGTDTQYF. In DNA, the CDR3 is TGTGCCAGCAGCGGCTTATCGTTGGGGGGTACAGATACGCAGTATTTT. The chain carries TRBV9 and TRBJ2-3, with D perhaps matching TRBD2 (6 bases). With 3 bases removed from V and 3 bases from J, the gap between germline ends came to 17 bases. CDR3 length: 16 residues. Germline CDR1 is SGDLS and CDR2 is YYNGEE.

J is TRBJ2-1 and V is TRBV11-2; 7 nucleotides agree with TRBD1. This CDR3 has 17 residues. Germline CDR1 and CDR2: SGHAT and FQNNGV. V shed 3 bases, J shed 2 bases, and the junction held 10 bases outside the gene matches. The CDR3 nucleotides are TGTGCCAGCAGCTTGTGGCGAGGGACAGAGACCTACAATGAGCAGTTCTTC. It yields the protein CASSLWRGTETYNEQFF.

The chain uses TRBV4-2 and TRBJ1-2, with D possibly matching TRBD1 (5 bases). The CDR3 sequence is 15 residues long. V dropped 5 bases and J dropped 2 bases, with 15 bases sitting between them. Germline V CDR1 and CDR2: LGHNA, YNFKEQ. The CDR3 here is CASSSTDGGNYGYTF. The CDR3 nucleotides read TGTGCCAGCAGCTCTACCGACGGGGGAAACTATGGCTACACCTTC.